One and the same sample provided the 24 T cell receptor beta chains below, sequenced in a study of T cell responses to AZD1222 COVID-19 vaccine. Produced via immunoSEQ multiplex PCR; TCRdb's table is partial and in-frame only. The data contain 150,000 to 180,000 clones, 88% of them singletons. Sequencing was performed on peripheral blood, taken on day 0 of AZD1222 vaccination. Every receptor here comes from an adult in good health.

This clone was counted a single time. The chain uses TRBV5-1 and TRBJ1-2; perhaps TRBD1 as D (6 bases). Deletions cut 4 bases from V and 0 bases from J, with 13 bases between. From germline, CDR1 is SGHRS and CDR2 YFSETQ. CDR3 size: 15 residues. The CDR3 protein is CASSNRQAANYGYTF. In nucleotides, the CDR3 is TGCGCCAGCAGCAACCGACAGGCCGCTAACTATGGCTACACCTTC.

The V and J genes are TRBV19 and TRBJ2-2; D is ambiguous. V shed 1 base and J shed 4 bases, with 19 bases lying between them. Germline loops: CDR1 LNHDA, CDR2 SQIVND (reference sequence). The CDR3 is made up of 18 amino acids. CDR3 DNA: TGTGCCAGTAGTATAGCGGCAGGATACTTGAGTGTCACCGGGGAGCTGTTTTTT. It is translated as CASSIAAGYLSVTGELFF. The full variable domain, its missing parts supplied by reference TRBV19 and TRBJ2-2, is DGGITQSPKYLFRKEGQNVTLSCEQNLNHDAMYWYRQDPGQGLRLIYYSQIVNDFQKGDIAEGYSVSREKKESFPLTVTSAQKNPTAFYLCASSIAAGYLSVTGELFFGEGSRLTVL.

This chain links TRBV5-1 with TRBJ2-7; TRBD1 might be the D (7 bases). The CDR3 consists of 11 residues. V gave up 7 bases and J gave up 7 bases, with 12 bases separating them. The germline V gene encodes CDR1 SGHRS and CDR2 YFSETQ. CDR3 DNA sequence: TGCGCCAGCGCGACAGGGAGGGAGCAGTACTTC. Its protein is CASATGREQYF.

The chain combines TRBV19 with TRBJ2-3; 9 bases map to TRBD2. From germline, CDR1 is LNHDA and CDR2 SQIVND (reference sequence). The CDR3 totals 13 residues. J lost 6 bases, V lost 4 bases, and 2 bases had no gene match. CDR3 loop: CASSTSGEDTQYF. The CDR3 DNA follows: TGTGCCAGTAGTACTAGCGGGGAGGATACGCAGTATTTT.

The CDR3 here is CASSSSGTWSYEQYF. The CDR3 DNA reads as TGTGCCAGCAGTTCATCCGGGACTTGGTCCTACGAGCAGTACTTC. The chain is built from TRBV6-2 or TRBV6-3 and TRBJ2-7, with D perhaps TRBD2 (6 bases). This CDR3 is built from 15 residues. Germline assignment: CDR1 MNHEY and CDR2 SVGEGT. The germline V and J ends were trimmed by 4 bases and 1 base, with 14 bases remaining between them.

The V call is TRBV6-1, the J call TRBJ2-3; 7 bases are shared with TRBD2. The V gene's germline CDR1 is MNHNS and CDR2 SASEGT. V gave up 4 bases and J gave up 2 bases; unmatched junction bases: 18. The CDR3 runs to 19 residues. The CDR3 here is CASSGGDPSGLLYTDTQYF. CDR3 in DNA: TGTGCCAGCAGTGGTGGGGATCCTAGCGGCCTACTATACACAGATACGCAGTATTTT.

The CDR3 DNA follows: TGTGCCAGCAGCTTAAGTGGGCTAGCAGGGGAGACCCAGTACTTC. Protein product: CASSLSGLAGETQYF. The chain carries TRBV7-8 and TRBJ2-5; either TRBD1 or TRBD2 may supply D (5 bases each). From germline, CDR1 is SGHVS and CDR2 FQNEAQ. The V gene lost 2 bases and the J gene lost 5 bases, with 15 bases spanning the gap. The CDR3 runs to 15 residues. The full variable domain, its missing parts supplied by reference TRBV7-8 and TRBJ2-5, is GAGVSQSPRYKVAKRGQDVALRCDPISGHVSLFWYQQALGQGPEFLTYFQNEAQLDKSGLPSDRFFAERPEGSVSTLKIQRTQQEDSAVYLCASSLSGLAGETQYFGPGTRLLVL.

V is TRBV11-2 and J is TRBJ2-5, with 9 bases fitting TRBD2. Germline CDR1 reads SGHAT; CDR2 reads FQNNGV. The CDR3 contains 18 residues. V trimming: 0 bases; J trimming: 2 bases; junction bases outside the gene matches: 10. CDR3 in amino acids: CASSLDGLAGLSQETQYF. The CDR3 coding sequence is TGTGCCAGCAGCTTAGATGGTCTAGCGGGGTTGTCACAAGAGACCCAGTACTTC.

The count of this clone is one. This rearrangement joins TRBV6-5 to TRBJ1-3; TRBD1 might be the D (6 bases). The germline gives CDR1 MNHEY, CDR2 SVGAGI. This CDR3 contains 14 residues. Trimming stripped 8 bases from V and 0 bases from J, with 11 bases between. The DNA of the CDR3 is TGTGCCAGCGAAGGACAGAGCTCTGGAAACACCATATATTTT. Translated: CASEGQSSGNTIYF.

The chain employs TRBV6-6 and TRBJ1-6; D perhaps matches TRBD1 (5 bases). CDR1 is MNHNY and CDR2 is SVGAGI in the germline V gene (reference sequence). There are 14 residues in the CDR3. V was shortened by 5 bases and J by 9 bases, with 14 bases between the two germline ends. DNA for the CDR3: TGTGCCAGCAGTCTGGCCGCCGGGGGTTCACCCCTCCACTTT. It specifies CASSLAAGGSPLHF.

This clone was seen a single time. The chain employs TRBV7-2 and TRBJ1-2; TRBD1 matches at 8 bases. The CDR3 contains 14 residues. CDR1 and CDR2 (germline): SGHTA, FQGNSA. Trimming cost V 3 bases and J 8 bases; bases outside gene matches: 8. The CDR3 sequence is CASSFRQGLEGYTF. DNA of the CDR3: TGTGCCAGCAGCTTCAGACAGGGGTTGGAAGGCTACACCTTC.

The genes are TRBV15 and TRBJ2-3; D not resolved. CDR1 is LNHNV, CDR2 YYDKDF, per germline (reference sequence). There are 13 residues in the CDR3. Between the trimmed V and J ends, which lost 3 bases and 2 bases, there was a span of 6 bases. The CDR3 nucleotides read TGTGCCACCAGCAGGCGAGACACAGATACGCAGTATTTT. The encoded protein is CATSRRDTDTQYF. Together with reference TRBV15 and TRBJ2-3, the CDR3 gives the full variable domain: DAMVIQNPRYQVTQFGKPVTLSCSQTLNHNVMYWYQQKSSQAPKLLFHYYDKDFNNEADTPDNFQSRRPNTSFCFLDIRSPGLGDTAMYLCATSRRDTDTQYFGPGTRLTVL.

The chain couples TRBV25-1 to TRBJ2-5; 12 bases align to TRBD1. This CDR3 is 17 amino acids long. Trimming took 0 bases from V and 4 from J; bases not matched to a gene: 6. Germline lookup yields CDR1 MGHDK and CDR2 SYGVNS. The CDR3 DNA reads TGTGCCAGCAGTGAATATTGGGACAGGGGGCCGGGAGAGACCCAGTACTTC. It yields the protein CASSEYWDRGPGETQYF.

Of note for this clone: A junction boundary mismatches the germline segment, possibly from a read error. The chain couples TRBV5-1 to TRBJ2-7, with D possibly TRBD2 on 5 matching bases. The CDR3 has 13 amino acids. CDR1 and CDR2 from the germline V gene are SGHRS and YFSETQ. CDR3 sequence (DNA): TGCGCCAGCAGCTCACTAGGTTCCTTCGAGCAGTACTTC. Translating it yields CASSSLGSFEQYF.

This rearrangement joins TRBV12-3 or TRBV12-4 to TRBJ1-2, with TRBD1 as a possible D gene (6 bases). The CDR3 totals 13 residues. V lost 7 bases and J lost 2, with 11 bases in between. CDR3 amino acids: CASNLDRNYGYTF. CDR3 coding DNA: TGTGCCAGCAATCTGGACAGAAACTATGGCTACACCTTC.

The chain links TRBV5-4 to TRBJ1-1; 8 bases fit TRBD1. Germline loops: CDR1 SGHNT, CDR2 YYREEE (reference sequence). J gave up 1 base and V 2 bases, and 4 bases lay outside the gene matches. The CDR3 is made up of 15 amino acids. The DNA of the CDR3 is TGTGCCAGCAGCTTAGGTCAGGGGGCGAACACTGAAGCTTTCTTT. Protein product: CASSLGQGANTEAFF. The full variable domain, completed using reference TRBV5-4 and TRBJ1-1, is ETGVTQSPTHLIKTRGQQVTLRCSSQSGHNTVSWYQQALGQGPQFIFQYYREEENGRGNFPPRFSGLQFPNYSSELNVNALELDDSALYLCASSLGQGANTEAFFGQGTRLTVV.

The rearrangement joins TRBV5-1 to TRBJ2-7; tentatively, D is TRBD2 (5 bases). The germline V gene encodes CDR1 SGHRS and CDR2 YFSETQ. The CDR3 has 14 residues. Trimming removed 7 bases at V and 2 bases at J, with 16 bases between. The CDR3 coding sequence is TGCGCCAGCTGCCGGGAACCGCTAGCCTACGAGCAGTACTTC. It specifies CASCREPLAYEQYF.

About this clone: Additional DNA sequences in this sample encode the identical CDR3. J is TRBJ1-5 and V is TRBV7-9; 7 nucleotides align to TRBD1. The CDR3 totals 14 residues. Germline loops: CDR1 SEHNR, CDR2 FQNEAQ (reference sequence). J gave up 2 bases and V 5 bases, and 3 bases lay outside the gene matches. The CDR3 protein is CASSPGTGNQPQHF. CDR3 DNA sequence: TGTGCCAGCAGCCCAGGGACAGGCAATCAGCCCCAGCATTTT.

This chain joins TRBV7-2 and TRBJ2-1; 10 nucleotides agree with TRBD2. With V trimmed by 6 bases and J by 7 bases, 15 bases remained unmatched. The CDR3 is 17 amino acids. The V gene's germline CDR1 is SGHTA and CDR2 FQGNSA. CDR3 DNA: TGTGCCAGCAGTCCCTGGAGCGGGGGGGCATCAGGTAATGAGCAGTTCTTC. It is translated as CASSPWSGGASGNEQFF.

The chain carries TRBV6-5 and TRBJ2-1; no clear D gene. Trimming took 2 bases from V and 0 from J, leaving 11 bases between them. The CDR3 sequence is 16 residues long. CDR1 is MNHEY, CDR2 SVGAGI, per germline. The CDR3 region is CASSYLRLSSYNEQFF. The CDR3 DNA reads as TGTGCCAGCAGTTACCTCAGGTTAAGCTCCTACAATGAGCAGTTCTTC.

V usage is TRBV15 and J usage is TRBJ1-1; 7 bases are shared with TRBD1. This CDR3 region has 13 residues. The trim removed 5 bases at V and 8 bases at J, leaving 8 bases unmatched. Germline V CDR1 and CDR2: LNHNV, YYDKDF (reference sequence). The CDR3 nucleotides read TGTGCCACCAGCCCGACAGGGAACCCCGAAGCTTTCTTT. Translation: CATSPTGNPEAFF.

The chain combines TRBV28 with TRBJ1-2, with 10 bases fitting TRBD1. The CDR3 totals 14 residues. With 3 bases clipped from V and 4 bases from J, the junction kept 2 bases outside the gene matches. Germline V gene data show CDR1 as MDHEN and CDR2 as SYDVKM. CDR3 residues: CASSLTGGSYGYTF. The CDR3 DNA follows: TGTGCCAGCAGTTTGACAGGGGGCAGCTATGGCTACACCTTC.

The chain couples TRBV19 to TRBJ1-1; 8 nucleotides agree with TRBD1. Looked up from germline, CDR1 is LNHDA and CDR2 is SQIVND (reference sequence). The CDR3 has 14 amino acids. With 4 bases clipped from V and 5 bases from J, the junction kept 6 bases outside the gene matches. The CDR3 spells CASSRQGTKTEAFF. Written as DNA, the CDR3 is TGTGCCAGTAGTAGACAGGGGACGAAAACTGAAGCTTTCTTT.

The V gene is TRBV2, the J gene TRBJ2-7; 8 positions agree with TRBD1. The CDR3 consists of 16 residues. Germline loops: CDR1 SNHLY, CDR2 FYNNEI. J gave up 2 bases and V 5 bases, and 11 bases lay outside the gene matches. The CDR3 nucleotides are TGTGCCAGCAGTCACCCGGGACAGGTCGTGCCCTACGAGCAGTACTTC. Translation gives CASSHPGQVVPYEQYF.